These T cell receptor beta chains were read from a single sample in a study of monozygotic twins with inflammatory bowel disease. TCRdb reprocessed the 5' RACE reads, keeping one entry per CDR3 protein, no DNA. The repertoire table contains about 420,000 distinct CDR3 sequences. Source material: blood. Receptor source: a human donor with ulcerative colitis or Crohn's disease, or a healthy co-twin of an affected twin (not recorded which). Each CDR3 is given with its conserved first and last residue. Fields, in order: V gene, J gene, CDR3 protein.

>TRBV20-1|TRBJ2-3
CSANLGDTQYF
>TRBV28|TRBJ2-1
CASTPSGLPYNEQFF
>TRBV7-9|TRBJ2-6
CASSLSGAGANVLTF
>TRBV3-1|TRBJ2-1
CASSPHGKVGNEQFF
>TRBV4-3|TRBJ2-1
CASSQSRDQRDEQFF
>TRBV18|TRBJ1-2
CASSPQELSGYTF
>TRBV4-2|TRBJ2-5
CASSRGLAGGGETQYF
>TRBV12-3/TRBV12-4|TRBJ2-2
CASSPSTANTGELFF
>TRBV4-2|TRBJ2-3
CASSQEWGDTQYF
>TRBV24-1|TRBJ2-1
CATSELASDGRNEQFF
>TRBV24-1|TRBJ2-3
CATWDSRRLYF
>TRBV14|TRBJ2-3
CASFQTGSTDTQYF
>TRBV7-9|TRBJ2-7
CASSYPGTGKYEQYF
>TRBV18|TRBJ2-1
CASSPRKLAGISSYNEQFF
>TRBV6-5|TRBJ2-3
CASSKFDTQYF
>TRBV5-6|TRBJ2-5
CASSIGHAGGTQYF
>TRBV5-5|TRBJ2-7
CASSLAGGALSYEQYF
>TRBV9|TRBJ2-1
CASSGAVGGQFF
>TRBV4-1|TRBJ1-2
CASSQDSGGIGYGYTF
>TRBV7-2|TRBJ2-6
CASSFRATGAGANVLTF
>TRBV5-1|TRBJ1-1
CASSFRERNTEAFF
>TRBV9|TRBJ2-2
CASSVIAGANGELFF
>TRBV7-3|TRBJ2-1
CASSDPGTGLYNEQFF
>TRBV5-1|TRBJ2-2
CASSLVTAANTGELFF
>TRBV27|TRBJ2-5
CASSLRDRETQYF
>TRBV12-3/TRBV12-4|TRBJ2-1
CASSGDVGLAAVNEQFF
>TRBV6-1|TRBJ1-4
CASSPGQVTNEKLFF
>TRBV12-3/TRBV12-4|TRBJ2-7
CASSFLPGGKRLGNEQYF
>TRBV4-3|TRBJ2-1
CASSLGGHNEQFF
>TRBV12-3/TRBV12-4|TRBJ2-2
CASRKSSGTGSGELFF
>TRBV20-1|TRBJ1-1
CSAPGQTDTEAFF
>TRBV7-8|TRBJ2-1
CASSRSGPYNEQFF
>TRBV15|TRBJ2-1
CATSPQREGLDNEQFF
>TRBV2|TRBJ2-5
CASSEIRAGGSETQYF
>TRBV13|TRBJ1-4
CASSLRSGARANEKLFF
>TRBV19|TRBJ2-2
CASSIIPGELFF
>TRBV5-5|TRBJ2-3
CDSSLEGSTDTQYF
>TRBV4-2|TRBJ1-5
CASSQDLRGTQPQHF
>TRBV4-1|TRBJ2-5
CASSQERVGGETQYF
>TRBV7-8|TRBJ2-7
CASSFPDRGLIEQYF
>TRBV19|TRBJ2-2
CASSIEQDRAGELFF
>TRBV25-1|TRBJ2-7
CASSDPGTVTYEQYF
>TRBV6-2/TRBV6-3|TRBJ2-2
CASSSGQGKGTGELFF
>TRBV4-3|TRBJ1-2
CASSQYPRPNYGYTF
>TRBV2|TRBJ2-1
CASSHRVSEQFF
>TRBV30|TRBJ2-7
CAWTGGFSYEQYF
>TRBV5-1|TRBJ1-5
CASSPGWVDGQPQHF
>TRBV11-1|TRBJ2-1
CASSSMGLAGGSYNEQFF
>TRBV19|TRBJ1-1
CATAGPGAVTEAFF
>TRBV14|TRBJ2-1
CASSLRRTSGMRNEQFF
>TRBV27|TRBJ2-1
CASSFLAGGWNEQFF
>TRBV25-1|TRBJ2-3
CASSEYSSPDTQYF
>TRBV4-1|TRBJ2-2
CASSQGVAGSWYTGELFF
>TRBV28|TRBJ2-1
CASSLGLAGESYEQFF
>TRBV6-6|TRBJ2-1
CASRRETTMDEQFF
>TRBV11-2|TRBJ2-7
CASSLTVTSGAYEQYF
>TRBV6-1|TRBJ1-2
CASAILTGTGAIGGYTF
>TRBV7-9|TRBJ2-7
CASSAGLLEQYF
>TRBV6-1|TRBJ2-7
CASSDERVGYEQYF